The 27 T cell receptor beta chains in this list originate from one sample, sequenced in a study of radiotherapy plus CTLA-4 blockade in lung cancer. Libraries were prepared by immunoSEQ multiplex PCR; TCRdb keeps only in-frame clonotypes and omits some of them. The data contain around 45,000 clones, 65% to 75% of them singletons. The material sequenced was peripheral blood, taken from a patient treated with radiotherapy plus ipilimumab. These receptors came from a human donor with non-small cell lung cancer who had a partial response to radiotherapy plus ipilimumab.

This clone was detected only a few times. The chain joins TRBV4-3 to TRBJ2-5, with 8 bases aligning to TRBD1. Germline CDR1 and CDR2: LGHNA and YSLEER. Germline trimming cut 0 bases from V and 1 base from J; bases unmatched to any gene: 7. The length of the CDR3 is 17 residues. The CDR3 protein is CASSQDADRELQETQYF. The CDR3 nucleotides read TGCGCCAGCAGCCAAGACGCGGACAGGGAACTCCAAGAGACCCAGTACTTC.

This clone showed up just a few times. This chain uses TRBV18 with TRBJ2-1; 7 nucleotides match TRBD2. Trimming removed 6 bases from V and 6 bases from J; junction bases left unmatched: 11. The CDR3 consists of 15 residues. Germline CDR1 reads KGHSH; CDR2 reads LQKENI. The chain's CDR3 is CASSQWAGVANEQFF. CDR3 bases: TGTGCCAGCTCCCAGTGGGCGGGAGTGGCCAATGAGCAGTTCTTC.

The count of this clone is one. This chain links TRBV5-1 with TRBJ2-7, with TRBD1 matching over 9 bases. J was trimmed by 0 bases and V by 0 bases; bases with no gene match: 7. Germline V gene data show CDR1 as SGHRS and CDR2 as YFSETQ. The length of the CDR3 is 17 residues. This CDR3 reads CASSLASRDRVSYEQYF. CDR3 nucleotide sequence: TGCGCCAGCAGCTTGGCTTCCCGGGACAGGGTCTCCTACGAGCAGTACTTC.

The gene calls are TRBV10-1 and TRBJ2-1, with TRBD2 matching over 7 bases. V lost 2 bases to trimming and J lost 5 bases; unmatched junction nucleotides: 3. The CDR3 sequence is 14 residues long. Germline V gives CDR1 WNHNN, CDR2 SYGVQD (reference sequence). The CDR3 sequence is CASSERRGNNEQFF. In nucleotides, the CDR3 is TGCGCCAGCAGTGAGCGGCGGGGGAACAATGAGCAGTTCTTC.

The CDR3 protein is CASSEEGEAWQETQYF. The CDR3 DNA is TGTGCCAGCAGTGAGGAAGGGGAGGCTTGGCAAGAGACCCAGTACTTC. The V call is TRBV25-1, the J call TRBJ2-5, with D possibly matching TRBD2 (6 bases). V was trimmed by 3 bases and J by 2 bases, leaving 16 bases between them. The CDR3 has 16 residues. Germline-derived CDR1 and CDR2 are MGHDK and SYGVNS.

This chain links TRBV5-1 with TRBJ2-7; D might be TRBD2 (5 bases). V shed 4 bases and J shed 5 bases, with 16 bases lying between them. CDR1 is SGHRS and CDR2 is YFSETQ in the germline V gene. The CDR3 is 14 residues long. The CDR3 here is CASSALGPRDEQYF. CDR3 sequence (DNA): TGCGCCAGCAGCGCCCTCGGCCCGCGGGACGAGCAGTACTTC.

The chain couples TRBV7-2 to TRBJ1-2; 10 positions match TRBD1. Germline CDR1 reads SGHTA; CDR2 reads FQGNSA. The CDR3 has 16 residues. With V trimmed by 4 bases and J by 6 bases, 11 bases remained unmatched. In nucleotides, the CDR3 is TGTGCCAGCAGCTCCTGGGGGGGACAGGGGCGGGATGGCTACACCTTC. This gives the protein CASSSWGGQGRDGYTF.

V gene TRBV11-2 combines with J gene TRBJ1-5; D not resolved. Germline loops: CDR1 SGHAT, CDR2 FQNNGV. The CDR3 is made up of 13 amino acids. V was pared by 0 bases and J by 5 bases, with 5 bases between. The CDR3 DNA reads as TGTGCCAGCAGCTTAGAGAGGGATCAGCCCCAGCATTTT. It codes for CASSLERDQPQHF.

J is TRBJ2-5 and V is TRBV6-5; TRBD2 aligns across 11 bases. CDR3 length equals 15 residues. CDR1 is MNHEY and CDR2 is SVGAGI in the germline V gene. With 8 bases clipped from V and 5 bases from J, the junction kept 10 bases outside the gene matches. CDR3 sequence reads: CASAGTSGEGETQYF. For the CDR3, the DNA is TGTGCCAGCGCCGGGACTAGCGGAGAGGGGGAGACCCAGTACTTC.

The chain uses TRBV30 and TRBJ2-1; 9 bases agree with TRBD1. The CDR3 spans 17 residues. Trimming cost V 2 bases and J 9 bases; bases outside gene matches: 17. Per the germline V gene, CDR1 is GTSNPN and CDR2 is SVGIG (reference sequence). CDR3 in amino acids: CAWSPRPGTGILSEQFF. The CDR3 DNA reads as TGTGCCTGGAGTCCCCGCCCCGGGACAGGGATCCTTAGTGAGCAGTTCTTC.

V usage is TRBV11-2 and J usage is TRBJ2-7; 7 nucleotides agree with TRBD1. V gave up 1 base and J gave up 3 bases; unmatched junction bases: 12. Germline V gene data show CDR1 as SGHAT and CDR2 as FQNNGV. CDR3 length: 17 amino acids. The CDR3 here is CASSLASGGAYFYEQYF. In DNA, the CDR3 is TGTGCCAGCAGCTTAGCTTCAGGGGGAGCTTATTTCTACGAGCAGTACTTC.

V usage is TRBV7-9 and J usage is TRBJ1-4, with D possibly being TRBD1 (5 bases). Germline V gene data show CDR1 as SEHNR and CDR2 as FQNEAQ (reference sequence). Trimming removed 5 bases at V and 5 bases at J, with 24 bases between. This CDR3 is built from 18 residues. In DNA form, the CDR3 reads TGTGCCAGCAGCCCAACCGGAGGCAACCGGGGGGTGAATGAAAAACTGTTTTTT. As protein: CASSPTGGNRGVNEKLFF.

This clone was detected only a few times. The V call is TRBV7-9, the J call TRBJ1-4; 8 positions agree with TRBD1. This CDR3 has 14 residues. Trimming cost V 2 bases and J 8 bases; bases outside gene matches: 4. In germline, CDR1 is SEHNR, CDR2 FQNEAQ (reference sequence). Here the CDR3 reads CASSLQGAGEKLFF. The CDR3 coding sequence is TGTGCCAGCAGCTTACAGGGGGCCGGGGAAAAACTGTTTTTT.

The CDR3 here is CASSLTGGTEAFF. Written as DNA, the CDR3 is TGTGCCAGCAGCTTAACAGGGGGCACTGAAGCTTTCTTT. The chain combines TRBV13 with TRBJ1-1, with 8 nucleotides matching TRBD1. The V segment lost 2 bases and the J segment 4 bases; nucleotides outside the gene matches: 0. This CDR3 comprises 13 residues. Germline loops: CDR1 PRHDT, CDR2 FYEKMQ (reference sequence).

This clone has a handful of counts. V usage is TRBV6-6 and J usage is TRBJ2-5; D remains ambiguous. From germline, CDR1 is MNHNY and CDR2 SVGAGI (reference sequence). V gave up 0 bases and J gave up 6 bases, with 11 bases separating them. This CDR3 region has 14 residues. The CDR3 DNA reads as TGTGCCAGCAGTTACTCGAACGGTCCTAAGACCCAGTACTTC. Protein sequence: CASSYSNGPKTQYF.

The V and J genes are TRBV15 and TRBJ1-1, with a weak D call TRBD1 (5 bases). This CDR3 contains 15 residues. Germline assignment: CDR1 LNHNV and CDR2 YYDKDF (reference sequence). V was trimmed by 0 bases and J by 3 bases, leaving 11 bases between them. CDR3 sequence reads: CATSRDRGVDTEAFF. The CDR3 DNA reads as TGTGCCACCAGCAGAGATAGGGGTGTTGACACTGAAGCTTTCTTT.

V is TRBV19 and J is TRBJ2-1; 10 bases are a match to TRBD2. The CDR3 sequence is 16 residues long. The germline gives CDR1 LNHDA, CDR2 SQIVND (reference sequence). V lost 3 bases, J lost 2 bases, and 4 bases stayed unmatched. This chain's CDR3 is CASSIRSGRAYNEQFF. CDR3 coding DNA: TGTGCCAGTAGTATCCGAAGCGGGAGGGCCTACAATGAGCAGTTCTTC.

This sequence joins TRBV2 and TRBJ1-1, with 8 nucleotides matching TRBD1. The CDR3 loop spans 16 amino acids. Trimming took 3 bases from V and 5 from J; bases not matched to a gene: 11. The germline V gene encodes CDR1 SNHLY and CDR2 FYNNEI. The CDR3 bases are TGTGCCAGCAGTGACTCTGGGACAGGAGGGTTTACTGAAGCTTTCTTT. It specifies CASSDSGTGGFTEAFF.

V gene TRBV25-1 combines with J gene TRBJ2-3; D uncertain. Between the trimmed V and J ends, which lost 6 bases and 0 bases, there was a span of 10 bases. The germline CDR1 and CDR2 sequences are MGHDK and SYGVNS. The CDR3 is 14 residues long. CDR3 DNA: TGTGCCAGCAGGGAGTTCGGAAGCACAGATACGCAGTATTTT. Protein: CASREFGSTDTQYF.

J is TRBJ2-5 and V is TRBV5-8, with 7 bases fitting TRBD2. V lost 2 bases and J lost 4; bases outside the gene matches: 8. The germline V gene encodes CDR1 SGHTS and CDR2 YDEGEE. The CDR3 sequence is 15 residues long. For the CDR3, the DNA is TGTGCCAGCAGCTTTACGCTAGGGGAGGGAGAGACCCAGTACTTC. This sequence encodes CASSFTLGEGETQYF.

The chain's CDR3 is CASSQGMGLNTEAFF. CDR3 nucleotide sequence: TGCGCCAGCAGCCAAGGGATGGGGCTGAACACTGAAGCTTTCTTT. V is TRBV4-1 and J is TRBJ1-1; maybe TRBD1 (5 bases). V lost 1 base and J lost 0, with 9 bases in between. The CDR3 extends over 15 amino acids. Germline assignment: CDR1 MGHRA and CDR2 YSYEKL.

The rearrangement links TRBV4-2 to TRBJ2-2; 8 bases map to TRBD1. V was clipped by 1 base and J by 6 bases; unmatched bases: 10. Germline V gene data show CDR1 as LGHNA and CDR2 as YNFKEQ. The CDR3 runs 17 residues. CDR3 residues: CASSQGRTGFRAGELFF. In nucleotides, the CDR3 is TGTGCCAGCAGCCAAGGGAGGACAGGGTTCCGGGCCGGGGAGCTGTTTTTT.

By sample fraction, this clone is medium-sized. The chain combines TRBV18 with TRBJ2-7, with 14 bases fitting TRBD2. Germline V gene lookup returns CDR1 KGHSH and CDR2 LQKENI. The CDR3 spans 19 residues. Losses at the gene ends were 3 bases for V and 1 base for J; bases not matched to a gene: 11. The CDR3 spells CASSPLPTSGRGMSYEQYF. CDR3 sequence (DNA): TGTGCCAGCTCACCCCTACCGACTAGCGGGAGGGGGATGTCCTACGAGCAGTACTTC.

The V call is TRBV20-1, the J call TRBJ1-1; 7 bases match TRBD1. Germline values: CDR1 DFQATT, CDR2 SNEGSKA (reference sequence). With V trimmed by 3 bases and J by 9 bases, 4 bases remained unmatched. CDR3 length: 11 amino acids. The CDR3 region is CSASRGGKAFF. CDR3 nucleotide sequence: TGCAGTGCTAGTAGAGGGGGCAAAGCTTTCTTT.

The chain carries TRBV15 and TRBJ1-6; D possibly corresponds to TRBD1 (5 bases). CDR3 size: 16 residues. Germline V gene sequence: CDR1 LNHNV, CDR2 YYDKDF (reference sequence). Trimming removed 0 bases from V and 4 bases from J, with 10 bases in between. The DNA for the CDR3 is TGTGCCACCAGCAGAGAGGGACTTTCGTATAATTCACCCCTCCACTTT. It encodes CATSREGLSYNSPLHF. Complete variable domain (other parts from reference TRBV15 and TRBJ1-6): DAMVIQNPRYQVTQFGKPVTLSCSQTLNHNVMYWYQQKSSQAPKLLFHYYDKDFNNEADTPDNFQSRRPNTSFCFLDIRSPGLGDTAMYLCATSREGLSYNSPLHFGNGTRLTVT.

The table lists this clone with a count of one. This chain joins TRBV5-1 and TRBJ2-2, with TRBD2 as a possible D gene (6 bases). V was trimmed by 0 bases and J by 0 bases, leaving 9 bases between them. The CDR3 is 16 amino acids. Germline-derived CDR1 and CDR2 are SGHRS and YFSETQ. CDR3 DNA: TGCGCCAGCAGCTTGGCGGCGGGATCGAACACCGGGGAGCTGTTTTTT. Translated, it gives CASSLAAGSNTGELFF.

The chain is built from TRBV28 and TRBJ1-1, with D tentatively TRBD1 (5 bases). V lost 5 bases to trimming and J lost 0 bases, with 10 bases between them. The CDR3 is 14 amino acids. Per germline, CDR1 MDHEN and CDR2 SYDVKM. CDR3 protein: CASSPPGVNTEAFF. The CDR3 bases are TGTGCCAGCAGTCCCCCGGGGGTGAACACTGAAGCTTTCTTT.